These 9 T cell receptor beta chains were all obtained from the same sample, sequenced in a study of OX40 agonist ivuxolimab in advanced cancers. Measured with immunoSEQ multiplex PCR; TCRdb has only the in-frame clones, and not every one. This table holds some 20,000 clones, less than 90% found once. This specimen was CD4+ or CD8+ T cells sorted from blood, taken in a trial of the OX40 agonist ivuxolimab. The receptors were sampled from an adult with an advanced solid tumor such as melanoma, head and neck, liver or kidney cancer.

The chain employs TRBV19 and TRBJ1-5; no firm D call. This CDR3 has 13 amino acids. Germline V lookup: CDR1 LNHDA, CDR2 SQIVND (reference sequence). Trimming shortened V by 5 bases and J by 3 bases, and 8 bases separated the two germline ends. This chain's CDR3 is CASSFSINQPQHF. In nucleotides, the CDR3 is TGTGCCAGTAGTTTTAGCATCAATCAGCCCCAGCATTTT.

The rearrangement uses TRBV10-1 and TRBJ2-1; TRBD1 might be the D (6 bases). Germline values: CDR1 WNHNN, CDR2 SYGVQD (reference sequence). This CDR3 contains 13 residues. V was cut by 4 bases and J by 6 bases, with 10 bases left in between. The CDR3 loop reads CASSAGTRNEQFF. The DNA of the CDR3 is TGCGCCAGCAGTGCCGGGACACGCAATGAGCAGTTCTTC.

The chain links TRBV27 to TRBJ1-4; 8 positions agree with TRBD1. J lost 8 bases, V lost 6 bases, and 20 bases had no gene match. Germline V CDR1 and CDR2: MNHEY, SMNVEV (reference sequence). The CDR3 covers 18 residues. This CDR3 reads CASSQSSIGQGFPEKLFF. The CDR3 bases are TGTGCCAGCAGCCAATCTTCAATCGGACAGGGATTTCCAGAAAAACTGTTTTTT.

This clone was detected only a few times. This CDR3 reads CASSSTRSELNTEAFF. The CDR3 coding sequence is TGCGCCAGCAGCTCTACCCGGAGTGAGCTGAACACTGAAGCTTTCTTT. J is TRBJ1-1 and V is TRBV5-1; D ambiguous. The germline V gene encodes CDR1 SGHRS and CDR2 YFSETQ. The V gene lost 3 bases and the J gene lost 0 bases, with 15 bases spanning the gap. The CDR3 loop spans 16 amino acids.

This sequence joins TRBV30 and TRBJ2-1; D gene ambiguous. Trimming shortened V by 1 base and J by 6 bases, and 4 bases separated the two germline ends. Looked up from germline, CDR1 is GTSNPN and CDR2 is SVGIG (reference sequence). The CDR3 loop spans 11 amino acids. The CDR3 region has the DNA TGTGCCTGGAGTGCTAGCAATGAGCAGTTCTTC. Its protein product is CAWSASNEQFF.

This chain connects TRBV2 to TRBJ2-1, with D possibly being TRBD1 (6 bases). CDR3 length equals 13 residues. V was trimmed by 8 bases and J by 2 bases, leaving 10 bases between them. Germline V gene sequence: CDR1 SNHLY, CDR2 FYNNEI. The CDR3 here is CASCRDTYNEQFF. The CDR3 DNA is TGTGCCAGCTGCCGGGACACCTACAATGAGCAGTTCTTC.

The chain carries TRBV7-2 and TRBJ2-1; no definite D call. Germline loops: CDR1 SGHTA, CDR2 FQGNSA. Trimming left V 1 base short and J 0 bases short, with 13 bases between. The CDR3 spans 17 residues. The DNA of the CDR3 is TGTGCCAGCAGCTTAGGCAGTACACTGTCCTCCTACAATGAGCAGTTCTTC. Its protein product is CASSLGSTLSSYNEQFF.

The chain combines TRBV7-8 with TRBJ2-7, with D possibly TRBD2 on 5 matching bases. This CDR3 contains 11 residues. Trimming took off 4 bases at V and 9 bases at J, with 10 bases between the two ends. Germline V gene data show CDR1 as SGHVS and CDR2 as FQNEAQ. The CDR3 spells CASSSGRGQYF. In DNA form, the CDR3 reads TGTGCCAGCAGCTCGGGCCGGGGGCAGTACTTC.

The chain employs TRBV5-6 and TRBJ2-2; TRBD2 matches 12 bases. Germline lookup yields CDR1 SGHDT and CDR2 YYEEEE. This CDR3 spans 16 amino acids. The J segment lost 8 bases and the V segment lost 0 bases, leaving 5 bases of the junction unmatched. The CDR3 nucleotides are TGTGCCAGCAGCTTGGGACTAGCGGGAGTGTTTGGGGAGCTGTTTTTT. It yields the protein CASSLGLAGVFGELFF. The entire variable domain, with the rest obtained from reference TRBV5-6 and TRBJ2-2, is as follows: DAGVTQSPTHLIKTRGQQVTLRCSPKSGHDTVSWYQQALGQGPQFIFQYYEEEERQRGNFPDRFSGHQFPNYSSELNVNALLLGDSALYLCASSLGLAGVFGELFFGEGSRLTVL.